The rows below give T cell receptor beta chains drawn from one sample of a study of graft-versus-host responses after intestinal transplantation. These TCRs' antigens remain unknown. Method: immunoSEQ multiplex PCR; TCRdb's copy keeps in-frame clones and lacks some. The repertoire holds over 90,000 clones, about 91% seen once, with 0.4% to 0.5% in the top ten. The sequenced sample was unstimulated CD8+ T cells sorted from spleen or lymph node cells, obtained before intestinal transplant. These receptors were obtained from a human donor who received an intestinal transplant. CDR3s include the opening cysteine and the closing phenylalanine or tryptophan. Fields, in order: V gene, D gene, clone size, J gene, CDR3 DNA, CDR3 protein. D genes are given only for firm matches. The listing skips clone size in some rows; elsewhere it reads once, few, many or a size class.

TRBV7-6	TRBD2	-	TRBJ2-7	TGTGCCAGCAGCTTAGGGACTAGCGTAGCCTACGAGCAGTACTTC	CASSLGTSVAYEQYF
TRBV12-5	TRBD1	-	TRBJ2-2	TGTGCTAGTGGTTTGGCCCCGGGACAGGGGGCCACCGGGGAGCTGTTTTTT	CASGLAPGQGATGELFF
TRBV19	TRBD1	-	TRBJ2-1	TGTGCCAGTCGACAGGGGGGGTCCCACAATGAGCAGTTCTTC	CASRQGGSHNEQFF
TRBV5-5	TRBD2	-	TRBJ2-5	TGTGCCAGCAGCCACGGGACTAGCGGGAGGAGGGCCCAAGAGACCCAGTACTTC	CASSHGTSGRRAQETQYF
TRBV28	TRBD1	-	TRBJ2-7	TGTGCCAGCAGTTTACCGGGACAGGGGATCTCCTACGAGCAGTACTTC	CASSLPGQGISYEQYF
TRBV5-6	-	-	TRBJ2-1	TGTGCCAGCAGCGCCCGGTTCTACAATGAGCAGTTCTTC	CASSARFYNEQFF
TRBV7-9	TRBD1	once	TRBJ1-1	TGTGCCAGCAGCTCAAGCAGGGGGATCGCTACGGCTGAAGCTTTCTTT	CASSSSRGIATAEAFF
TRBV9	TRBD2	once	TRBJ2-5	TGTGCCAGCAGCGACGGGACTAGCCCCCTAAGAGAGACCCAGTACTTC	CASSDGTSPLRETQYF
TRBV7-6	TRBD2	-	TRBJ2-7	TGTGCCAGCAGCCGGACTAGCGGGGGTAGGGAGCAGTACTTC	CASSRTSGGREQYF
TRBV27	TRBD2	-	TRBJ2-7	TGTGCCACCGCCGGCGGGGGCTACGAGCAGTACTTC	CATAGGGYEQYF
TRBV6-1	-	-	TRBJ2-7	TGTGCAACAGCGATGAGGGACATCACCTACGAGCAGTACTTC	CATAMRDITYEQYF
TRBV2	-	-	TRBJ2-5	TGTGCCAGCTTACAGGGTACAGAGACCCAGTACTTC	CASLQGTETQYF
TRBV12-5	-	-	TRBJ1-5	TGTGCTAGTGGCCCTCCCGTCCTCAATCAGCCCCAGCATTTT	CASGPPVLNQPQHF
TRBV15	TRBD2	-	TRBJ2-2	TGTGCCACCAGCTTCCTGCGGGGGACCGGGGAGCTGTTTTTT	CATSFLRGTGELFF
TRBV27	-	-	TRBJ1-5	TGTGCCAGCAGTCTCAAACTAAATCAGCCCCAGCATTTT	CASSLKLNQPQHF
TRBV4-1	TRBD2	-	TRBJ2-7	TGCGCCAGCAGCCATCCACTAGCGGGGGTCACCTACGAGCAGTACTTC	CASSHPLAGVTYEQYF
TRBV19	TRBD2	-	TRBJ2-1	TGTGCCAGTACCCTCCGGGGGGGCCCGTACAATGAGCAGTTCTTC	CASTLRGGPYNEQFF
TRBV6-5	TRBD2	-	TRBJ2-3	TGTGCCAGCAGTTACTCGCGGGAGGGCACAGATACGCAGTATTTT	CASSYSREGTDTQYF
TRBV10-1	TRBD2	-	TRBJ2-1	TGCGCCAGTAGTTCTGAGCGGGAGAGAGACAATGAGCAGTTCTTC	CASSSERERDNEQFF
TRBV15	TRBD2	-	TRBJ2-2	TGTGCCACAAAAGCGGGGGGGAACACCGGGGAGCTGTTTTTT	CATKAGGNTGELFF
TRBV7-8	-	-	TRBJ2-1	TGTGCCAGCAGCGCAACAGGAGGGCCATCCTACAATGAGCAGTTCTTC	CASSATGGPSYNEQFF
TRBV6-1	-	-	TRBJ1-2	TGTGCCAGCAGTGCGTACTATCCCCCTTATGGCTACACCTTC	CASSAYYPPYGYTF
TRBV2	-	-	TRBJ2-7	TGTGCCAGCAACCAGGGAGGTTTCACCTACGAGCAGTACTTC	CASNQGGFTYEQYF
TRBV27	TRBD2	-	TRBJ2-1	TGTGCCAGCAAGCTAGCGGGAGGTTCCTACAATGAGCAGTTCTTC	CASKLAGGSYNEQFF
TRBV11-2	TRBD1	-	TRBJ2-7	TGTGCCAGCAGCTTCGGACAGGCTACCTACGAGCAGTACTTC	CASSFGQATYEQYF
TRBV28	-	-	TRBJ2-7	TGTGCCAGCAGCCCATCAGGGGGGTACTACGAGCAGTACTTC	CASSPSGGYYEQYF
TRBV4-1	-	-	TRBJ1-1	TGCGCCAGCAGCCAAGATGGTCCAGGGACAACGAACACTGAAGCTTTCTTT	CASSQDGPGTTNTEAFF
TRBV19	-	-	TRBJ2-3	TGTGCCAGTAGTATAGGCGGGACGGACACAGATACGCAGTATTTT	CASSIGGTDTDTQYF
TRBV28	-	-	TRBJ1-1	TGTGCCAGCAGTTCGGGGCCAGGGACAACCACGTCTCTATTGAACACTGAAGCTTTCTTT	CASSSGPGTTTSLLNTEAFF
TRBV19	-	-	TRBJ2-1	TGTGCCAGTAACGCGCGGGTAGGCGCCTACAATGAGCAGTTCTTC	CASNARVGAYNEQFF
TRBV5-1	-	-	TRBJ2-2	TGCGCCAGCAGCTTGCCACAGTCGAACACCGGGGAGCTGTTTTTT	CASSLPQSNTGELFF
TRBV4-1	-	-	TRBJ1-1	TGCGCCAGCAGCCACGCTTTACAGGGCTACACTGAAGCTTTCTTT	CASSHALQGYTEAFF
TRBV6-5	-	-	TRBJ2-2	TGTGCCAGCAGTCCTGGAGGAGGGGCCGGGGAGCTGTTTTTT	CASSPGGGAGELFF
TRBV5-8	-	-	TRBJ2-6	TGTGCCAGCAGCTTACATTCTGGGGCCAACGTCCTGACTTTC	CASSLHSGANVLTF
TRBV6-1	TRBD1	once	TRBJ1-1	TGTGCCAGCAGTGAAGCGGCAACAGGGGGGAACACTGAAGCTTTCTTT	CASSEAATGGNTEAFF
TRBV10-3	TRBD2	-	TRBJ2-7	TGTGCCATCAGTGAGTACCTAGCGGGGGGGCGCGAGCAGTACTTC	CAISEYLAGGREQYF
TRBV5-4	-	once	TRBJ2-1	TGTGCCAGCAGCCCTGTGGTTGCAGGTGAGCAGTTCTTC	CASSPVVAGEQFF
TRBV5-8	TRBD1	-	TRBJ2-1	TGTGCCAGCAGCTTCGGGACAGCTGGGGAGGAGCAGTTCTTC	CASSFGTAGEEQFF
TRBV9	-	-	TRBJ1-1	TGTGCCAGCAGCGTCCGGGACATCCCGAACACTGAAGCTTTCTTT	CASSVRDIPNTEAFF
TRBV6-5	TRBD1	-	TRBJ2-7	TGTGCCAGCAGACCCGGACAGGGGCCACGAGAGCAGTACTTC	CASRPGQGPREQYF
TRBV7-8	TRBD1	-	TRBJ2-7	TGTGCCAGCAGCTCCTCCGGGACAGGGGGTTACGAGCAGTACTTC	CASSSSGTGGYEQYF
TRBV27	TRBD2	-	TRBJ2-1	TGTGCCAGCAGTTTGGGGGAGGGCTTGGTTGAGCAGTTCTTC	CASSLGEGLVEQFF
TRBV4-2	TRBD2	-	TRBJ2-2	TGTGCCAGCAGCCAAGGGTATCCGGGACTAGCGAACACCGGGGAGCTGTTTTTT	CASSQGYPGLANTGELFF
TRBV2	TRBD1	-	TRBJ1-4	TGTGCCAGCCGGACAGGGGAGTTTGAAAAACTGTTTTTT	CASRTGEFEKLFF
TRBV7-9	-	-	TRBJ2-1	TGTGCCAGCAGCTCTACTTCCAGCGAGTCCTACAATGAGCAGTTCTTC	CASSSTSSESYNEQFF
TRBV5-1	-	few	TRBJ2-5	TGCGCCAGCAGCTTTGTAGGGGGGGGGCGTCAAGAGACCCAGTACTTC	CASSFVGGGRQETQYF
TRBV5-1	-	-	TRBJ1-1	TGCGCCAGCCGATCGACTGTCACTGAAGCTTTCTTT	CASRSTVTEAFF
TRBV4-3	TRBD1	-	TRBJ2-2	TGCGCCAGCAGCCAACTCGGGACAGTGAACACCGGGGAGCTGTTTTTT	CASSQLGTVNTGELFF
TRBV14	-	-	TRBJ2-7	TGTGCCAGCAGCCCACCGCAGGGCTTATTCTACGAGCAGTACTTC	CASSPPQGLFYEQYF
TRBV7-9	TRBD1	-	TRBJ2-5	TGTGCCAGCAGCACAACCCGGGACAGGGGCTCCCAAGAGACCCAGTACTTC	CASSTTRDRGSQETQYF
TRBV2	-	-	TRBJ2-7	TGTGCCAGCAGTCCCGATTCGGGTAGCTCCTACGAGCAGTACTTC	CASSPDSGSSYEQYF
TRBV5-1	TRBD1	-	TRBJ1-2	TGCGCCAGCAGCTCGGAATGGACAGGGGGCGTCTATGGCTACACCTTC	CASSSEWTGGVYGYTF
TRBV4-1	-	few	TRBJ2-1	TGCGCCAGCAGCCAAGATCGGGGATTAGAGCAGTTCTTC	CASSQDRGLEQFF
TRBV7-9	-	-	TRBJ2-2	TGTGCCAGCAGCTCACGAGACGGGGACACCGGGGAGCTGTTTTTT	CASSSRDGDTGELFF
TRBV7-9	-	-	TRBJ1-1	TGTGCCAGCAGCGACGACACGGTGCGGGGGAACACTGAAGCTTTCTTT	CASSDDTVRGNTEAFF
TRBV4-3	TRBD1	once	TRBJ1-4	TGCGCCAGCAGCCTCGGGACAGGGGGAACTAATGAAAAACTGTTTTTT	CASSLGTGGTNEKLFF
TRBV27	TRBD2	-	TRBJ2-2	TGTGCCAGCAGTTCGGAGGGACTAGCGGGAGCTTTGGGGGAGCTGTTTTTT	CASSSEGLAGALGELFF
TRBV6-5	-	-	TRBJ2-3	TGTGCCAGCACTGACACCTCTAGCACAGATACGCAGTATTTT	CASTDTSSTDTQYF